The 11 T cell receptor beta chains reported below all come from one sample, sequenced in a study of shared clonotypes between healthy human individuals. Using immunoSEQ multiplex PCR, the repertoire was profiled, and TCRdb retains in-frame clones only, with some absent. The sample records a few hundred thousand clones, around 74% being singletons. The sequenced material came from memory CD4+ T cells sorted from blood. The sample's subset: CD45RA-negative fraction. All receptors come from a man aged 25-40 years in good health.

This clone came up once. The gene calls are TRBV19 and TRBJ1-1; D is perhaps TRBD1 (6 bases). CDR1 is LNHDA, CDR2 SQIVND, per germline (reference sequence). Between the trimmed V and J ends, which lost 7 bases and 3 bases, there was a span of 15 bases. The CDR3 totals 14 residues. The CDR3 sequence is CASTATGSDTEAFF. The CDR3 bases are TGTGCCAGTACCGCTACAGGGTCGGACACTGAAGCTTTCTTT.

As to this clone: This could be a read error, since a much larger clone is one nucleotide away. The chain joins TRBV5-1 to TRBJ1-2; D call uncertain. The CDR3 extends over 14 amino acids. Between the trimmed V and J ends, which lost 4 bases and 8 bases, there was a span of 18 bases. CDR1 and CDR2 from the germline V gene are SGHRS and YFSETQ. The CDR3 DNA reads as TGCGCCAGCAGCGTCCTCCCGGGAGTAGACGGCTACACCTTC. Protein: CASSVLPGVDGYTF. The full variable domain, in which reference TRBV5-1 and TRBJ1-2 provide the parts outside the CDR3, is KAGVTQTPRYLIKTRGQQVTLSCSPISGHRSVSWYQQTPGQGLQFLFEYFSETQRNKGNFPGRFSGRQFSNSRSEMNVSTLELGDSALYLCASSVLPGVDGYTFGSGTRLTVV.

This chain joins TRBV7-9 and TRBJ2-7, with 12 nucleotides matching TRBD2. V lost 0 bases to trimming and J lost 5 bases; unmatched junction nucleotides: 2. Germline V gives CDR1 SEHNR, CDR2 FQNEAQ (reference sequence). This CDR3 has 15 amino acids. The CDR3 loop reads CASSLATSGRNEQYF. The CDR3 DNA is TGTGCCAGCAGCTTAGCTACTAGCGGGAGGAACGAGCAGTACTTC.

V is TRBV14 and J is TRBJ2-7, with TRBD2 matching over 13 bases. This CDR3 is built from 16 residues. Germline CDR1 reads SGHDN; CDR2 reads FVKESK. The trim removed 1 base at V and 1 base at J, leaving 1 base unmatched. CDR3: CASSQGLAGGSYEQYF. CDR3 in DNA: TGTGCCAGCAGCCAAGGACTAGCGGGAGGATCCTACGAGCAGTACTTC. The full variable domain, its missing parts supplied by reference TRBV14 and TRBJ2-7, is EAGVTQFPSHSVIEKGQTVTLRCDPISGHDNLYWYRRVMGKEIKFLLHFVKESKQDESGMPNNRFLAERTGGTYSTLKVQPAELEDSGVYFCASSQGLAGGSYEQYFGPGTRLTVT.

The chain is built from TRBV5-4 and TRBJ1-2, with TRBD1 as a possible D gene (6 bases). CDR1 and CDR2 (germline): SGHNT, YYREEE (reference sequence). CDR3 size: 13 residues. V was pared by 3 bases and J by 6 bases, with 12 bases between. The CDR3 region has the DNA TGTGCCAGCAGCTCCCGGGACATCAATGGCTACACCTTC. It encodes CASSSRDINGYTF.

The chain joins TRBV2 to TRBJ1-2; unclear D gene. This CDR3 has 14 residues. Trimming shortened V by 2 bases and J by 2 bases, and 9 bases separated the two germline ends. Germline CDR1 reads SNHLY; CDR2 reads FYNNEI. The CDR3 spells CASSESRVNYGYTF. For the CDR3, the DNA is TGTGCCAGCAGTGAATCGCGGGTAAACTATGGCTACACCTTC.

The rearrangement joins TRBV18 to TRBJ2-7; 7 bases line up with TRBD1. With 5 bases clipped from V and 2 bases from J, the junction kept 3 bases outside the gene matches. The germline V gene encodes CDR1 KGHSH and CDR2 LQKENI. The CDR3 loop spans 13 amino acids. In nucleotides, the CDR3 is TGTGCCAGCTCAGGGGGACAGACCTACGAGCAGTACTTC. It yields the protein CASSGGQTYEQYF.

This chain uses TRBV6-1 with TRBJ1-5, with 8 bases identical to TRBD1. V shed 7 bases, J shed 0 bases, and the junction held 5 bases outside the gene matches. The germline gives CDR1 MNHNS, CDR2 SASEGT. The length of the CDR3 is 15 residues. The CDR3 bases are TGTGCCAGCAATGGAGGACAGGGTAGCAATCAGCCCCAGCATTTT. Its translation is CASNGGQGSNQPQHF.

The chain joins TRBV5-1 to TRBJ1-2; no clear D gene. There are 14 residues in the CDR3. Trimming took off 0 bases at V and 8 bases at J, with 14 bases between the two ends. Germline V gene lookup returns CDR1 SGHRS and CDR2 YFSETQ. The chain's CDR3 is CASSLVQALRGYTF. The CDR3 DNA follows: TGCGCCAGCAGCTTGGTCCAGGCTCTTCGGGGCTACACCTTC.

This sequence joins TRBV2 and TRBJ1-1; D is unclear. The CDR3 contains 12 residues. Trimming removed 4 bases at V and 4 bases at J, with 7 bases between. In germline, CDR1 is SNHLY, CDR2 FYNNEI. Here the CDR3 DNA reads TGTGCCAGCAGTGGCTTGGGCACTGAAGCTTTCTTT. It translates to CASSGLGTEAFF. The complete variable domain, with remaining parts taken from reference TRBV2 and TRBJ1-1, reads EPEVTQTPSHQVTQMGQEVILRCVPISNHLYFYWYRQILGQKVEFLVSFYNNEISEKSEIFDDQFSVERPDGSNFTLKIRSTKLEDSAMYFCASSGLGTEAFFGQGTRLTVV.

The chain combines TRBV5-1 with TRBJ2-7, with D possibly being TRBD2 (6 bases). Germline loops: CDR1 SGHRS, CDR2 YFSETQ. V gave up 0 bases and J gave up 4 bases, with 11 bases separating them. The CDR3 spans 14 residues. The CDR3 DNA sequence: TGCGCCAGCAGCTTGGCCCTCGGAGGGTACGAGCAGTACTTC. Translating it yields CASSLALGGYEQYF. Based on the CDR3 plus reference TRBV5-1 and TRBJ2-7, the full variable domain is KAGVTQTPRYLIKTRGQQVTLSCSPISGHRSVSWYQQTPGQGLQFLFEYFSETQRNKGNFPGRFSGRQFSNSRSEMNVSTLELGDSALYLCASSLALGGYEQYFGPGTRLTVT.